The clone carrying this T cell receptor (beta chain) was counted ten times or more. Antigen specificity is unknown. Stated treatment: randomized to nivolumab then ipilimumab (arm A) or the reverse (arm B). DNA-damaging chemotherapy had not been given to any patient beforehand. The data were taken from a study of sequential checkpoint blockade in melanoma. About the research overall: TCRβ was sequenced from DNA of 75 to 95 pretreatment tumors. Study-level results: T-cell fraction and clonality followed PD-L1 and CD8+ counts, not mutational load. Response in arm A was associated with pretreatment TIL clonality.

The germline CDR1 and CDR2 sequences are SGHNT and YENEEA. The CDR3 extends over 15 amino acids. V lost 1 base, J lost 4 bases, and 8 bases lay in between. Clones were sequenced by immunoSEQ multiplex PCR, and TCRdb holds only the in-frame ones, with some missing. The repertoire includes about 6,000 clones, 20% to 25% of them detected once, and roughly a tenth sits in the top ten. The starting material was tumor tissue (inferred from file names), obtained from a patient given nivolumab and ipilimumab in sequence. The chain recombines TRBV11-3 with TRBJ1-6, with no clear D. This receptor was identified in a human donor with melanoma. The CDR3, as DNA: TGTGCCAGCAGCTTAGTCATCCAGTATAATTCACCCCTCCACTTT. Translated, it gives CASSLVIQYNSPLHF.